This TCR beta chain was sequenced during a study of T cell responses to AZD1222 COVID-19 vaccine. This CDR3 is built from 10 residues. Germline V gene data show CDR1 as DFQATT and CDR2 as SNEGSKA (reference sequence). Whole-study findings and limits: Nearly half of spike-specific TCRs reportedly go after variant regions that carry no mutations. When two AZD1222 doses had been given, Spike-specific TCR breadth and depth rose.

As concerns this clone: What it binds is not known.

Profiled with immunoSEQ multiplex PCR; TCRdb holds only in-frame clones, not every one. Of some 120,000 clones listed, 91% are singletons. The source material was peripheral blood, sampled on day 0 of AZD1222 vaccination. The V gene is TRBV20-1, the J gene TRBJ2-3; 7 bases line up with TRBD1. The clonotype was recovered from an adult in good health. CDR3 in DNA: TGCACTCCGTTTGGCACAGGGGAGTATTTT. Translating gives CTPFGTGEYF.